The 13 T cell receptor beta chains below all came from one sample that was sequenced in a study of T cells in Graves' hyperthyroidism and ophthalmopathy. The source material, RNA transcripts, was used to amplify TCR beta CDR3 regions. Initially, a first-round RT-PCR of the TCR CDR3 employed the HTBI primer set. TCRdb fed the multiplex PCR reads into MiXCR, producing one record per CDR3 protein. The profile shows 340,000 or so distinct CDR3 sequences, around a fifth of them singletons. Sequencing input: blood. The receptors derive from a woman aged 45-65 years with Graves' hyperthyroidism.

This clonotype was seen at least ten times. The chain links TRBV3-1 to TRBJ2-5; D is undetermined. V was cut by 0 bases and J by 1 base, with 9 bases left in between. Germline lookup yields CDR1 LGHDT and CDR2 YNNKEL (reference sequence). The CDR3 extends over 15 amino acids. The CDR3 protein is CASSQDVTLQETQYF. The CDR3 region has the DNA TGTGCCAGCAGCCAAGACGTCACCCTCCAAGAGACCCAGTACTTC.

The J gene is TRBJ2-1, the V gene TRBV2; D might be TRBD1 (5 bases). Trimming left V 2 bases short and J 0 bases short, with 17 bases between. The CDR3 is made up of 18 amino acids. Looked up from germline, CDR1 is SNHLY and CDR2 is FYNNEI. In nucleotides, the CDR3 is TGTGCCAGCAGTGAATTAGAGTCGAACAGGTTCTCCTACAATGAGCAGTTCTTC. Protein: CASSELESNRFSYNEQFF.

This clonotype was observed a few times. The chain combines TRBV20-1 with TRBJ2-7; TRBD2 agrees at 7 bases. Unmatched junction bases numbered 7, after V lost 0 bases and J lost 2 bases. The CDR3 extends over 15 amino acids. Germline CDR1 and CDR2: DFQATT and SNEGSKA (reference sequence). In nucleotides, the CDR3 is TGCAGTGCTAGAGAAATCGGGGGGTCGCCCTACGAGCAGTACTTC. Its protein is CSAREIGGSPYEQYF.

Notes on this clonotype: A single base separates this from a much larger clone, so it may be a read error. This chain uses TRBV19 with TRBJ1-1, with D perhaps TRBD1 (5 bases). Between the trimmed V and J ends, which lost 11 bases and 11 bases, there was a span of 30 bases. Germline-derived CDR1 and CDR2 are LNHDA and SQIVND (reference sequence). This CDR3 comprises 15 residues. CDR3 DNA: TGTGCCGGTACCCCCCCTGGGCAGGGATCATGGAAGGCTTTCTTT. As protein: CAGTPPGQGSWKAFF.

This clonotype has at least ten counts. CDR3 protein: CAWGGTGERQPQHF. DNA for the CDR3: TGTGCCTGGGGGGGGACAGGGGAGCGGCAGCCCCAGCATTTT. J is TRBJ1-5 and V is TRBV30; 10 nucleotides match TRBD1. Germline V lookup: CDR1 GTSNPN, CDR2 SVGIG (reference sequence). This CDR3 has 14 residues. Trimming took 5 bases from V and 7 from J; bases not matched to a gene: 8.

As concerns this clonotype: Sequence at one end of the junction differs from germline and may be a read error. The rearrangement uses TRBV6-2 or TRBV6-3 and TRBJ2-2, with 8 positions matching TRBD2. Germline V gene sequence: CDR1 MNHEY, CDR2 SVGEGT. The CDR3 loop spans 17 amino acids. The CDR3 DNA reads TGTGCCAGCACGGGTTCTAGCGGGTTTAGTAACACCGGGGAGCTGTCTTTT. It specifies CASTGSSGFSNTGELSF.

This clonotype was seen at least ten times. V is TRBV7-2 and J is TRBJ2-3; D remains unclear. This CDR3 contains 13 residues. Per the germline V gene, CDR1 is SGHTA and CDR2 is FQGNSA. Trimming took off 5 bases at V and 1 base at J, with 7 bases between the two ends. The CDR3 region has the DNA TGTGCCAGCAGCCTTATCGGCACAGATACGCAGTATTTT. Its protein product is CASSLIGTDTQYF.

At least ten counts were recorded for this clonotype. The chain employs TRBV2 and TRBJ1-1; 10 bases fit TRBD1. The CDR3 spans 14 residues. V lost 5 bases and J lost 4; bases outside the gene matches: 4. Germline V gives CDR1 SNHLY, CDR2 FYNNEI. The DNA of the CDR3 is TGTGCCAGCAGTTCGGACAGGGGGGTCACTGAAGCTTTCTTT. This sequence encodes CASSSDRGVTEAFF.

This clonotype came up many times. The V call is TRBV11-2, the J call TRBJ2-5; 9 bases agree with TRBD2. The ends lost 1 base at V and 2 bases at J; junction bases unmatched: 14. There are 19 residues in the CDR3. CDR1 SGHAT and CDR2 FQNNGV come from the germline V gene. As DNA, the CDR3 is TGTGCCAGCAGCTTAGGGGGTAGCGGGAGACCTTCTTCTCAAGAGACCCAGTACTTC. Protein product: CASSLGGSGRPSSQETQYF.

In its sample, this clonotype was seen a few times. The V gene is TRBV7-9, the J gene TRBJ2-2, with 7 bases identical to TRBD1. In germline, CDR1 is SEHNR, CDR2 FQNEAQ (reference sequence). The CDR3 is 13 amino acids. The trim removed 6 bases at V and 5 bases at J, leaving 3 bases unmatched. CDR3 region: CASRGGATGELFF. The CDR3 DNA sequence: TGTGCCAGCAGAGGGGGCGCGACCGGGGAGCTGTTTTTT.

For this clonotype: A read error may explain this, as a much larger clone is one base away. The chain's CDR3 is CASTFGGWTGAFF. CDR3 in DNA: TGTGCCAGCACGTTCGGGGGGTGGACTGGAGCTTTCTTT. This sequence joins TRBV6-5 and TRBJ1-1; tentatively, D is TRBD1 (5 bases). CDR3 length equals 13 residues. Germline CDR1 reads MNHEY; CDR2 reads SVGAGI.

There are a few counts of this clonotype. V gene TRBV2 combines with J gene TRBJ2-2, with D unclear. The germline V and J ends were trimmed by 0 bases and 8 bases, with 13 bases remaining between them. CDR1 SNHLY and CDR2 FYNNEI come from the germline V gene. The CDR3 is 15 amino acids. CDR3 residues: CASSEAGAMVGELFF. CDR3 sequence (DNA): TGTGCCAGCAGTGAAGCGGGTGCGATGGTAGGGGAGCTGTTTTTT.

This clonotype was detected many times. This CDR3 reads CASSYQGAAYEQYF. CDR3 in DNA: TGTGCCAGCAGTTACCAGGGGGCGGCCTACGAGCAGTACTTC. The J gene is TRBJ2-7, the V gene TRBV6-5, with 8 bases fitting TRBD1. The V and J ends lost 2 bases and 2 bases, in that order; junction bases with no gene match: 2. The length of the CDR3 is 14 residues. Germline loops: CDR1 MNHEY, CDR2 SVGAGI.